This T cell receptor beta chain originates from a study of cytomegalovirus exposure and HLA in healthy donors. The study, taken as a whole, reports: TCR beta sequences reportedly predicted most subjects' HLA-A and HLA-B alleles accurately. Owing to their indistinguishability, certain V segments, notably TRBV6-2 and TRBV6-3, were excluded. There was a cluster of highly shared sequence variants that was likely a sequencing artifact.

In the PCR, 60 Vbeta and 13 Jbeta primers were used. Clones were sequenced by immunoSEQ multiplex PCR, and TCRdb holds only the in-frame ones, with some missing. The table includes around 62,000 clones, around 77% detected once. V gave up 0 bases and J gave up 5 bases; unmatched junction bases: 9. Germline CDR1 and CDR2: SGHRS and YFSETQ. This CDR3 contains 16 residues. Nominal health characterized the donors when sampled, though unrecorded immune exposures were likely. A note on this clone: Its antigen remains unidentified.

The V and J genes are TRBV5-1 and TRBJ2-5; 8 bases match TRBD1. The sequencing input was PBMCs. This TCR was sampled from a male donor in good health and CMV-seropositive. The CDR3 protein is CASSLVGAGGAETQYF. CDR3 DNA: TGCGCCAGCAGCTTGGTGGGGGCAGGGGGCGCGGAGACCCAGTACTTC.